These 26 T cell receptor beta chains came from one sample sequenced in a study of T cells in Graves' hyperthyroidism and ophthalmopathy. RNA transcripts yielded amplified TCR beta CDR3 regions. A first-round RT-PCR of the TCR CDR3 used the HTBI primer set. TCRdb recomputed calls from the multiplex PCR reads with MiXCR, one row per CDR3 protein. The repertoire holds 500,000 to 800,000 distinct CDR3 sequences, with around 13% as singletons. Sequencing was performed on blood. These receptors came from a woman in her fifties or sixties with Graves' ophthalmopathy.

As regards this clonotype: The germline gene is not matched at one end of the junction; a read error may be the cause. CDR3 loop: CASSEGRTGRSMVHTVTHYF. The CDR3 coding sequence is TGTGCCAGCAGTGAAGGCCGGACCGGGAGATCAATGGTCCACACAGTTACGCATTATTTT. The gene calls are TRBV6-1 and TRBJ2-3, with D maybe TRBD2 (6 bases). The germline V gene has CDR1 MNHNS and CDR2 SASEGT. This CDR3 is 20 amino acids long.

This clonotype appeared many times. The CDR3 region has the DNA TGTGCCAGCAGCCCCCAGACTAGCGGGAGGGGCACAGATACGCAGTATTTT. It codes for CASSPQTSGRGTDTQYF. This chain links TRBV7-2 with TRBJ2-3; 14 nucleotides align to TRBD2. CDR1 is SGHTA and CDR2 is FQGNSA in the germline V gene. V gave up 5 bases and J gave up 1 base; unmatched junction bases: 5. The CDR3 is 17 amino acids.

The table lists this clonotype with many counts. In DNA form, the CDR3 reads TGTGCCACCAGTGATTTAGGGACAGGGACTAGAAAAGGCAAGGACACCGGGGAGCTGTTTTTT. This codes for CATSDLGTGTRKGKDTGELFF. V is TRBV24-1 and J is TRBJ2-2; a weak D match, TRBD1 (9 bases). Germline CDR1 and CDR2: KGHDR and SFDVKD. Trimming took 1 base from V and 3 from J, leaving 26 bases between them. The CDR3 has 21 amino acids.

This clonotype was seen at least ten times. The rearrangement joins TRBV7-9 to TRBJ2-7; possibly TRBD1 for D (6 bases). The CDR3 length is 15 residues. Trimming stripped 4 bases from V and 3 bases from J, with 16 bases between. Germline V lookup: CDR1 SEHNR, CDR2 FQNEAQ (reference sequence). CDR3 in DNA: TGTGCCAGCAGCTCCGGGACAAGGCAGGACTACGAGCAGTACTTC. Its protein is CASSSGTRQDYEQYF.

V is TRBV20-1 and J is TRBJ1-6; tentatively, D is TRBD1 (6 bases). Trimming cost V 7 bases and J 6 bases, with 13 bases left between them. The CDR3 runs to 13 residues. Germline lookup yields CDR1 DFQATT and CDR2 SNEGSKA (reference sequence). CDR3 sequence reads: CSGTQDSNSPLHF. The CDR3 nucleotides read TGCAGTGGGACCCAGGACAGTAATTCACCCCTCCACTTT.

Concerning this clonotype: Being one base from a much bigger clone, this may be a read error. The chain recombines TRBV10-3 with TRBJ2-3; 7 positions agree with TRBD1. Germline V gene data show CDR1 as ENHRY and CDR2 as SYGVKD. This CDR3 has 15 residues. The CDR3 DNA is TGTGCCATCGGTGAAACCGGGACAGACACAGATACGCAGTATTTT. Translating it yields CAIGETGTDTDTQYF.

This clonotype was seen repeatedly, ten times or more. The chain couples TRBV20-1 to TRBJ2-1, with 7 nucleotides matching TRBD2. Losses at the gene ends were 3 bases for V and 1 base for J; bases not matched to a gene: 6. This CDR3 is built from 15 residues. Germline V gene sequence: CDR1 DFQATT, CDR2 SNEGSKA (reference sequence). The CDR3 reads CSARGGEVSYNEQFF. CDR3 DNA sequence: TGCAGTGCTAGGGGAGGGGAGGTATCCTACAATGAGCAGTTCTTC.

This clonotype was detected ten times or more. V is TRBV3-1 and J is TRBJ2-3; a weak D match, TRBD2 (6 bases). Germline V CDR1 and CDR2: LGHDT, YNNKEL (reference sequence). Between the trimmed V and J ends, which lost 1 base and 2 bases, there was a span of 13 bases. This CDR3 comprises 16 residues. In nucleotides, the CDR3 is TGTGCCAGCAGCCAAGTCGATAGCGGTAACACAGATACGCAGTATTTT. Its translation: CASSQVDSGNTDTQYF.

The chain uses TRBV6-2 or TRBV6-3 and TRBJ2-7, with unresolved D. This CDR3 has 14 residues. V was pared by 2 bases and J by 1 base, with 9 bases between. Germline CDR1 is MNHEY and CDR2 is SVGEGT. CDR3 sequence reads: CASSYMGGSYEQYF. The CDR3 region has the DNA TGTGCCAGCAGTTACATGGGCGGATCCTACGAGCAGTACTTC.

This sequence joins TRBV19 and TRBJ2-1; possible D gene TRBD2, 6 bases. This CDR3 spans 14 amino acids. The germline V and J ends were trimmed by 1 base and 8 bases, with 12 bases remaining between them. Germline CDR1 is LNHDA and CDR2 is SQIVND (reference sequence). CDR3 sequence reads: CASSIGGGTDEQFF. The DNA of the CDR3 is TGTGCCAGTAGTATAGGGGGTGGGACTGATGAGCAGTTCTTC. The whole variable domain, remainder taken from reference TRBV19 and TRBJ2-1, is DGGITQSPKYLFRKEGQNVTLSCEQNLNHDAMYWYRQDPGQGLRLIYYSQIVNDFQKGDIAEGYSVSREKKESFPLTVTSAQKNPTAFYLCASSIGGGTDEQFFGPGTRLTVL.

Ten or more counts support this clonotype. V usage is TRBV2 and J usage is TRBJ1-5; D ambiguous. Per the germline V gene, CDR1 is SNHLY and CDR2 is FYNNEI. Between the trimmed V and J ends, which lost 1 base and 7 bases, there was a span of 11 bases. CDR3 length: 14 residues. The CDR3 bases are TGTGCCAGCAGTGAAGTTTGGGCCCGACAGCCCCAGCATTTT. This sequence encodes CASSEVWARQPQHF.

The chain has TRBV29-1 and TRBJ2-3, with TRBD1 as a possible D gene (6 bases). The length of the CDR3 is 12 residues. The V gene lost 6 bases and the J gene lost 1 base, with 8 bases spanning the gap. CDR1 and CDR2 (germline): SQVTM, ANQGSEA. CDR3 sequence reads: CSVPGGTDTQYF. CDR3 in DNA: TGCAGCGTGCCAGGGGGCACAGATACGCAGTATTTT.

The J gene is TRBJ2-7, the V gene TRBV12-3 or TRBV12-4; 7 bases align to TRBD1. The junction had 7 bases not matched to a gene; V was cut back by 5 bases and J by 3 bases. CDR3 length: 14 residues. The CDR3 loop is CASSLGQVLYEQYF. CDR3 DNA: TGTGCCAGCAGTCTCGGACAGGTACTCTACGAGCAGTACTTC.

This clonotype was recorded many times. The gene calls are TRBV7-9 and TRBJ2-5; D is possibly TRBD1 or TRBD2 (5 bases each). The germline V and J ends were trimmed by 5 bases and 1 base, with 14 bases remaining between them. This CDR3 is 15 amino acids long. From germline, CDR1 is SEHNR and CDR2 FQNEAQ (reference sequence). This CDR3 reads CASSAAGTIQETQYF. The CDR3 coding sequence is TGTGCCAGCAGCGCGGCCGGGACGATCCAAGAGACCCAGTACTTC.

This clonotype was seen repeatedly, ten times or more. The DNA for the CDR3 is TGTGCCAGCAGCTTAGTAGGGGGGCTCTACGACGAGCAGTACTTC. Its protein is CASSLVGGLYDEQYF. The V call is TRBV7-2, the J call TRBJ2-7; D may be TRBD1 or TRBD2 (6 bases each). V was shortened by 1 base and J by 5 bases, with 15 bases between the two germline ends. CDR3 length: 15 amino acids. In germline, CDR1 is SGHTA, CDR2 FQGNSA. Drawing the rest from reference TRBV7-2 and TRBJ2-7, the complete variable domain is GAGVSQSPSNKVTEKGKDVELRCDPISGHTALYWYRQSLGQGLEFLIYFQGNSAPDKSGLPSDRFSAERTGGSVSTLTIQRTQQEDSAVYLCASSLVGGLYDEQYFGPGTRLTVT.

This clonotype was counted ten times or more. The chain links TRBV18 to TRBJ2-3; TRBD2 matches 10 bases. Germline CDR1 and CDR2: KGHSH and LQKENI. The CDR3 length is 17 residues. The ends lost 1 base at V and 4 bases at J; junction bases unmatched: 8. The CDR3 nucleotides read TGTGCCAGCTCACCACGTTCAAGCGGGAGGGCCCCAGATACGCAGTATTTT. Residues: CASSPRSSGRAPDTQYF.

This clonotype was counted ten times or more. The chain carries TRBV7-3 and TRBJ1-1, with D perhaps TRBD1 (5 bases). This CDR3 contains 14 residues. Trimming stripped 6 bases from V and 1 base from J, with 12 bases between. Looked up from germline, CDR1 is SGHTA and CDR2 is FQGTGA. The DNA of the CDR3 is TGTGCCAGCAGGAAAGGGGCGACGAACACTGAAGCTTTCTTT. This sequence encodes CASRKGATNTEAFF. The whole variable domain, filled in from reference TRBV7-3 and TRBJ1-1, reads GAGVSQTPSNKVTEKGKYVELRCDPISGHTALYWYRQSLGQGPEFLIYFQGTGAADDSGLPNDRFFAVRPEGSVSTLKIQRTERGDSAVYLCASRKGATNTEAFFGQGTRLTVV.

The chain carries TRBV6-9 and TRBJ1-2, with D perhaps TRBD1 (5 bases). Germline values: CDR1 MNHGY, CDR2 SVAAGI. The length of the CDR3 is 15 residues. Deletions cut 3 bases from V and 3 bases from J, with 14 bases between. CDR3 sequence reads: CASSYLAGGYYGYTF. CDR3 nucleotides: TGTGCCAGCAGTTACCTAGCCGGGGGATACTATGGCTACACCTTC.

Many counts were recorded for this clonotype. V usage is TRBV6-1 and J usage is TRBJ1-5, with 7 positions matching TRBD1. The length of the CDR3 is 17 residues. V was clipped by 5 bases and J by 5 bases; unmatched bases: 15. Germline V lookup: CDR1 MNHNS, CDR2 SASEGT. CDR3 sequence reads: CASSRLPGGGGDQPQHF. The CDR3 DNA reads as TGTGCCAGCAGTCGCCTTCCTGGGGGAGGGGGCGATCAGCCCCAGCATTTT.

This clonotype was counted ten times or more. The chain recombines TRBV6-1 with TRBJ1-5, with 7 positions matching TRBD1. The trim removed 5 bases at V and 8 bases at J, leaving 9 bases unmatched. CDR3 size: 14 residues. Germline CDR1 is MNHNS and CDR2 is SASEGT. The CDR3 nucleotides are TGTGCCAGCAGTTTCTCAGGGGGTGGGGAGCCCCAGCATTTT. The encoded protein is CASSFSGGGEPQHF.

This clonotype occurred many times. The CDR3, as DNA: TGTGCCAGCAGACCGCTAGCGGGGGGGGGCGGGAGAACCCATGAGCAGTTCTTC. Translated, it gives CASRPLAGGGGRTHEQFF. The chain has TRBV28 and TRBJ2-1; 12 positions match TRBD2. V lost 6 bases, J lost 8 bases, and 17 bases stayed unmatched. The CDR3 extends over 18 amino acids. Germline CDR1 reads MDHEN; CDR2 reads SYDVKM. The whole variable domain, remainder taken from reference TRBV28 and TRBJ2-1, is DVKVTQSSRYLVKRTGEKVFLECVQDMDHENMFWYRQDPGLGLRLIYFSYDVKMKEKGDIPEGYSVSREKKERFSLILESASTNQTSMYLCASRPLAGGGGRTHEQFFGPGTRLTVL.

This clonotype was detected many times. CDR3 nucleotide sequence: TGTGCCACCAGCAGAGGGTACAGGGTCGGAACCTCCTACAATGAGCAGTTCTTC. Translated, it gives CATSRGYRVGTSYNEQFF. The chain uses TRBV15 and TRBJ2-1; TRBD1 is a possible D gene (6 bases). Trimming stripped 1 base from V and 0 bases from J, with 16 bases between. Germline V gene sequence: CDR1 LNHNV, CDR2 YYDKDF (reference sequence). The length of the CDR3 is 18 residues.

This clonotype was picked up many times. Its ends do not fully match the called genes, so a read error is possible. This chain uses TRBV7-7 with TRBJ2-7, with TRBD1 matching over 9 bases. CDR3 length: 15 amino acids. The germline gives CDR1 SSHAT, CDR2 FNYEAQ (reference sequence). The CDR3 reads CASSPGTGNTYEQYF. The CDR3 coding sequence is TGTGCTAGCAGCCCAGGGACAGGGAACACCTACGAGCAGTACTTC.

This clonotype showed up many times. CDR3 in amino acids: CSARGGETQYF. DNA of the CDR3: TGCAGTGCTAGAGGCGGTGAGACCCAGTACTTC. This chain uses TRBV20-1 with TRBJ2-5; the D is unclear. Trimming pared 1 base from V and 5 bases from J, leaving 5 bases between. Per germline, CDR1 DFQATT and CDR2 SNEGSKA (reference sequence). The CDR3 is 11 amino acids.

The genes are TRBV4-3 and TRBJ1-2; possibly TRBD1 for D (5 bases). Germline values: CDR1 LGHNA, CDR2 YSLEER. This CDR3 comprises 17 residues. V lost 0 bases, J lost 2 bases, and 16 bases lay in between. The CDR3 nucleotides read TGCGCCAGCAGCCAAGATACGGATCGACAGATCAACTATGGCTACACCTTC. Amino acid sequence: CASSQDTDRQINYGYTF.

Many counts were recorded for this clonotype. The chain carries TRBV10-3 and TRBJ2-7, with D perhaps TRBD2 (6 bases). V lost 2 bases and J 7 bases, leaving 15 bases between the germline ends. Per germline, CDR1 ENHRY and CDR2 SYGVKD. The CDR3 is 14 amino acids. The CDR3 DNA reads as TGTGCCATCAGTGAGGTTGGACCCGCGGGAGAGCAGTACTTC. This encodes CAISEVGPAGEQYF.